The rows below give T cell receptor beta chains drawn from one sample of a study of blood T cell dynamics during melanoma immunotherapy. TCRdb keeps only in-frame clones here, not all; method: immunoSEQ multiplex PCR. The data show about 11,000 clones, approximately 84% seen once. Material: blood, obtained from a patient treated with checkpoint blockade. All receptors come from a human donor with melanoma. Both conserved end residues are part of each CDR3. A D gene is named only where the DNA matches it firmly. The size field is filled for only some rows; it gives once, few, many or a size class.

d_gene: TRBD1
j_gene: TRBJ1-1
v_gene: TRBV7-9
abundance: NA
CDR3nt: TGTGCCAGCAGCTTAGCTGGGAGGGGGCGAACTGAAGCTTTCTTT
CDR3aa: CASSLAGRGRTEAFF

d_gene: TRBD1
j_gene: TRBJ2-7
v_gene: TRBV5-6
abundance: NA
CDR3nt: TGTGCCAGCAGCACGGACAGGATCGACGAGCAGTACTTC
CDR3aa: CASSTDRIDEQYF

d_gene: TRBD2
j_gene: TRBJ2-7
v_gene: TRBV6-5
abundance: once
CDR3nt: TGTGCCAGCTTGGGGACTAGCGGGGTCTCCTACGAGCAGTACTTC
CDR3aa: CASLGTSGVSYEQYF

d_gene: NA
j_gene: TRBJ1-1
v_gene: TRBV5-1
abundance: NA
CDR3nt: TGCGCCAGCAGCTTGGCTACCACCCATGGCGACACTGAAGCTTTCTTT
CDR3aa: CASSLATTHGDTEAFF

d_gene: TRBD1
j_gene: TRBJ2-7
v_gene: TRBV6-6
abundance: NA
CDR3nt: TGTGCCAGCGGACAGACAGGGGCGTCCTACGAGCAGTACTTC
CDR3aa: CASGQTGASYEQYF

d_gene: TRBD1
j_gene: TRBJ2-5
v_gene: TRBV7-9
abundance: NA
CDR3nt: TGTGCCAGCAGCTCGCCGGGACAGAGAGAGACCCAGTACTTC
CDR3aa: CASSSPGQRETQYF

d_gene: NA
j_gene: TRBJ2-5
v_gene: TRBV10-3
abundance: NA
CDR3nt: TGTGCCATCAGTGAGCCCCGAGAGACCCAGTACTTC
CDR3aa: CAISEPRETQYF

d_gene: NA
j_gene: TRBJ2-1
v_gene: TRBV6-5
abundance: once
CDR3nt: TGTGCCAGCAGTTCCGGGGTAGGACGTGAGCAGTTCTTC
CDR3aa: CASSSGVGREQFF

d_gene: NA
j_gene: TRBJ1-4
v_gene: TRBV7-2
abundance: NA
CDR3nt: TGTGCCAGCAGACCAGGGGAATCAACTAATGAAAAACTGTTTTTT
CDR3aa: CASRPGESTNEKLFF

d_gene: NA
j_gene: TRBJ1-1
v_gene: TRBV7-9
abundance: NA
CDR3nt: TGTGCCAGCAGCGCCACGAGATTTGGGGGGACTGAAGCTTTCTTT
CDR3aa: CASSATRFGGTEAFF

d_gene: NA
j_gene: TRBJ1-1
v_gene: TRBV7-3
abundance: few
CDR3nt: TGTGCCAGCAGTTACGGGGGGAGGAACACTGAAGCTTTCTTT
CDR3aa: CASSYGGRNTEAFF

d_gene: TRBD1
j_gene: TRBJ1-2
v_gene: TRBV5-6
abundance: NA
CDR3nt: TGTGCCAGCAGCTTGGGACAGGGGGTATATGGCTACACCTTC
CDR3aa: CASSLGQGVYGYTF

d_gene: NA
j_gene: TRBJ1-3
v_gene: TRBV5-8
abundance: NA
CDR3nt: TGTGCCAGCAGCTTGGGGGTTTCGACTGGAAACACCATATATTTT
CDR3aa: CASSLGVSTGNTIYF

d_gene: NA
j_gene: TRBJ2-3
v_gene: TRBV5-1
abundance: NA
CDR3nt: TGCGCCAGCAGCTTGGTAGCTTCTAGCACAGATACGCAGTATTTT
CDR3aa: CASSLVASSTDTQYF

d_gene: TRBD2
j_gene: TRBJ2-3
v_gene: TRBV2
abundance: NA
CDR3nt: TGTGCCAGCACCCGGGAGGGAGCGGGGGGCACAGATACGCAGTATTTT
CDR3aa: CASTREGAGGTDTQYF

d_gene: NA
j_gene: TRBJ2-7
v_gene: TRBV12-5
abundance: once
CDR3nt: TGTGCTAGTGGTTACAGGGCAACCTACGAGCAGTACTTC
CDR3aa: CASGYRATYEQYF

d_gene: NA
j_gene: TRBJ2-5
v_gene: TRBV7-8
abundance: NA
CDR3nt: TGTGCCAGCAGCTTAGTTCTAACCCAAGAGACCCAGTACTTC
CDR3aa: CASSLVLTQETQYF

d_gene: NA
j_gene: TRBJ1-1
v_gene: TRBV7-2
abundance: NA
CDR3nt: TGTGCCAGCAGCTCTGGGTCCAGGGGCACTGAAGCTTTCTTT
CDR3aa: CASSSGSRGTEAFF

d_gene: TRBD2
j_gene: TRBJ2-7
v_gene: TRBV7-8
abundance: NA
CDR3nt: TGTGCCAGCAGCTCTTCAGTGGGGACTAGCGGGGGGGCCGAATACGAGCAGTACTTC
CDR3aa: CASSSSVGTSGGAEYEQYF

d_gene: NA
j_gene: TRBJ2-3
v_gene: TRBV2
abundance: once
CDR3nt: TGTGCCAGCTGGAACCGTTGGGATACGCAGTATTTT
CDR3aa: CASWNRWDTQYF

d_gene: NA
j_gene: TRBJ1-4
v_gene: TRBV5-4
abundance: NA
CDR3nt: TGTGCCAGCAGCTTGGGAGGGAGTAATGAAAAACTGTTTTTT
CDR3aa: CASSLGGSNEKLFF

d_gene: NA
j_gene: TRBJ1-3
v_gene: TRBV5-5
abundance: NA
CDR3nt: TGCGCCAGCAGCCAACGTGTAGGCGGCCGCTCTGGAAACACCATATATTTT
CDR3aa: CASSQRVGGRSGNTIYF

d_gene: NA
j_gene: TRBJ2-5
v_gene: TRBV20-1
abundance: NA
CDR3nt: TGCAGTGTTACCAGCCGTGAGACCCAGTACTTC
CDR3aa: CSVTSRETQYF

d_gene: TRBD2
j_gene: TRBJ2-2
v_gene: TRBV7-3
abundance: NA
CDR3nt: TGTGCCAGCAGCTTAGGGACTATGAACACCGGGGAGCTGTTTTTT
CDR3aa: CASSLGTMNTGELFF

d_gene: NA
j_gene: TRBJ2-2
v_gene: TRBV19
abundance: NA
CDR3nt: TGTGCCAGTAGTAACCCGAACACCGGGGAGCTGTTTTTT
CDR3aa: CASSNPNTGELFF

d_gene: NA
j_gene: TRBJ2-7
v_gene: TRBV6-1
abundance: NA
CDR3nt: TGTGCCATCGGGCTAGGGACGGGATTCTACGAGCAGTACTTC
CDR3aa: CAIGLGTGFYEQYF

d_gene: NA
j_gene: TRBJ2-6
v_gene: TRBV7-9
abundance: NA
CDR3nt: TGTGCCAGCAGCCTCAGGGTAGCTGGGGCCAACGTCCTGACTTTC
CDR3aa: CASSLRVAGANVLTF